This TCR beta chain was captured in a study of neurological immune-mediated disorders (dated by TCRdb to between 2019 and 2020). Background for the entire study: Peripheral blood TCR-beta repertoires from HTLV-I-associated myelopathy (HAM/TSP) patients, multiple sclerosis patients and healthy controls were compared by UMI-based sequencing. Of the 68 subjects in the cohort, around 14 were HAM/TSP patients, around 35 were multiple sclerosis patients, and 20 were healthy controls. The roughly 100 TCR-beta libraries covered PBMC samples along with longitudinal samples, technical triplicates, and paired sorted CD4+ and CD8+ T-cell subsets. Longitudinal HAM/TSP and healthy donors were sampled at 3 time-points each (about 3-40 month intervals).

CDR1 and CDR2 are read off the germline V gene as SNHLY and FYNNEI. The CDR3 sequence holds 15 residues, the cysteine and phenylalanine included. Just CDR3 DNA is preserved here, 45 bases in frame from base 1. V is trimmed back by 6 bases and J by 2 bases, and the junction contains 6 bases that no gene match accounts for. The intended sense of this specimen's time point label: longitudinal time-point 3. The healthy controls were volunteers from a blood bank in Maryland, USA. Unsorted PBMC libraries were generated from 2 million PBMCs stored in RNAlater at -80 °C until RNA extraction. PBMCs were separated from peripheral blood using Ficoll-Hypaque density gradient centrifugation and then cryopreserved in liquid nitrogen. In its sample, this clonotype was seen many times. The target of this receptor is not known. Per-base qualities were not stored, and no clone one base away is much larger. Overall results and qualifications from the work: TCR clonal expansion was highest in HAM/TSP patients and lowest in MS patients, with MS patients falling below even healthy controls. No identical CDR3 amino acid sequences were found to be shared among expanded clones across subjects, suggesting that TCR-beta repertoires were private in all groups.

cDNA synthesis used template-switch 5'RACE with a primer carrying a 10-nucleotide random unique molecular identifier tagging each TCR transcript. Every sequencing run yielded over 190 million TCR-beta sequences covering 15-18 subjects. The RNeasy kit was used to extract total RNA. The KAPA Real-time Library Amplification kit was used to amplify TCR-beta VDJ regions with primers for the TCR constant region and the 5'RACE anchor. Sample indexes and Illumina adaptors were added in a first PCR, and a second PCR then increased library yield. After purification with Ampure beads, the TCR product of roughly 650 bp was size-selected on a 2% E-gel SizeSelection system. Before pooling, library quality was assessed on a Bioanalyzer, concentration was determined with Qubit, and library quantification was performed with the Kapa Library Quantification kit. Paired-end 2 x 150 bp sequencing of the libraries was performed on an Illumina HiSeq 2500. To increase sequence diversity, about 25-31% phiX was spiked into each library pool. Under the source paper's analysis protocol: The UMI-based MiGEC pipeline processed quality-filtered reads and removed over 75% of raw TCR sequences during error correction. VDJ genes were aligned to IMGT germline references, and each clonotype was defined by a unique CDR3 amino acid sequence together with V-J genes. Clonal expansion, Shannon diversity and CDR3 relatedness were evaluated with VDJtools (CalcPairwiseDistances, ClusterSamples), while phylogenetic trees were built in CLCbio workbench. Using coefficient-of-variation modelling across technical triplicates, the study counted a clone as expanded if it had at least 8 unique UMIs. Using fastp at Q25 and MiXCR, TCRdb reprocessed the public reads and kept productive beta chains. For every CDR3 protein sequence, its rows merge into one entry that carries the most common genes and DNA. TCRdb, rather than the study authors, made the V and J calls. This sample holds approximately 45,000 distinct CDR3 sequences; about 14% were observed only once. Over 10% of the sample comes from the top ten.

Sequencing used PBMCs. The receptor was isolated from a man between 25 and 39 years old in good health. The chain employs TRBV2 and TRBJ2-7, and TRBD2 aligns with 11 junction nucleotides. CDR3 reads: CASRAGLAVTYEQYF. The nucleotides read TGTGCCAGCAGGGCGGGACTAGCGGTTACCTACGAGCAGTACTTC.